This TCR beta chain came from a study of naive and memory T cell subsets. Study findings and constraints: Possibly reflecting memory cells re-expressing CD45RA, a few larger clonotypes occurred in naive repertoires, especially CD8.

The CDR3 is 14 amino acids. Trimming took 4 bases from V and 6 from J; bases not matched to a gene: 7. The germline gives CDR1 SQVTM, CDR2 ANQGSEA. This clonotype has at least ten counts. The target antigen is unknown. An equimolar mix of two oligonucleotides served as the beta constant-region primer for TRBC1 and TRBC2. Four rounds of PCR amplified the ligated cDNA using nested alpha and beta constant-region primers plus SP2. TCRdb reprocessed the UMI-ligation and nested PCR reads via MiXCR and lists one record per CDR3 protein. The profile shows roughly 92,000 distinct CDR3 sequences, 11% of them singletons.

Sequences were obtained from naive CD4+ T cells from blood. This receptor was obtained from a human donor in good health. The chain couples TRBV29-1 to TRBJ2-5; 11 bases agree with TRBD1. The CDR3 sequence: CSVGGDRGEKTQYF. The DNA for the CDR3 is TGCAGCGTTGGAGGGGACAGGGGGGAGAAGACCCAGTACTTC.